Below, 3 T cell receptor beta chains from the same sample are listed, as sequenced in a study of graft-versus-host responses after intestinal transplantation. No antigen is known for these receptors. Assay used: immunoSEQ multiplex PCR; TCRdb lists only in-frame clones, some missing. The sample contains 55,000 to 85,000 clones, more than 80% of which appear only once. The sample was unstimulated CD8+ T cells sorted from spleen or lymph node cells, taken before intestinal transplant. These receptors were obtained from a human donor who received an intestinal transplant.

Only a few counts were recorded for this clone. V gene TRBV6-4 combines with J gene TRBJ1-5, with 9 bases that match TRBD1. V shed 6 bases, J shed 9 bases, and the junction held 12 bases outside the gene matches. The CDR3 runs 15 residues. Germline V CDR1 and CDR2: MRHNA, SNTAGT. CDR3 region: CASRTGTGMDGPQHF. CDR3 coding DNA: TGTGCCAGCAGGACCGGGACAGGGATGGACGGGCCCCAGCATTTT.

This chain joins TRBV5-4 and TRBJ2-5; TRBD2 agrees at 9 bases. This CDR3 contains 15 residues. J lost 7 bases, V lost 1 base, and 8 bases had no gene match. In germline, CDR1 is SGHNT, CDR2 YYREEE (reference sequence). The CDR3 spells CASSLRLAGRGTQYF. The DNA of the CDR3 is TGTGCCAGCAGCTTGAGGCTAGCGGGGAGGGGGACCCAGTACTTC.

V usage is TRBV6-1 and J usage is TRBJ2-1; the match to TRBD2 covers 12 bases. V dropped 0 bases and J dropped 10; count of bases not matched to a gene: 7. CDR1 is MNHNS and CDR2 is SASEGT in the germline V gene. CDR3 length: 16 amino acids. CDR3 region: CASSEAPSGGAGEQFF. CDR3 nucleotides: TGTGCCAGCAGTGAAGCACCTAGCGGGGGGGCTGGAGAGCAGTTCTTC.